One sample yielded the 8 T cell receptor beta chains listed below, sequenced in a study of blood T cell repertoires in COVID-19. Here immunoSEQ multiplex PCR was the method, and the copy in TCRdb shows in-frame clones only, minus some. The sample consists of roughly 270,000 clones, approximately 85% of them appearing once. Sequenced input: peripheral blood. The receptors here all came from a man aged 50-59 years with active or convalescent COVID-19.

The CDR3 here is CASRQGTSEAFF. CDR3 DNA sequence: TGTGCCAGTCGGCAGGGCACGTCTGAAGCTTTCTTT. The chain joins TRBV19 to TRBJ1-1; maybe TRBD1 (5 bases). This CDR3 has 12 amino acids. Germline V lookup: CDR1 LNHDA, CDR2 SQIVND (reference sequence). V was cut by 8 bases and J by 6 bases, with 13 bases left in between.

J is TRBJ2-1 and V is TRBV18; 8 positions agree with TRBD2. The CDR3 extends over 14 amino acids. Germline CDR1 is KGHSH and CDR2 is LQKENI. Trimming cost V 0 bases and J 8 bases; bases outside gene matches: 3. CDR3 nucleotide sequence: TGTGCCAGCTCACCACCGGGACTAGTTGATGAGCAGTTCTTC. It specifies CASSPPGLVDEQFF. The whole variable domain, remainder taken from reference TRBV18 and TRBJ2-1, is NAGVMQNPRHLVRRRGQEARLRCSPMKGHSHVYWYRQLPEEGLKFMVYLQKENIIDESGMPKERFSAEFPKEGPSILRIQQVVRGDSAAYFCASSPPGLVDEQFFGPGTRLTVL.

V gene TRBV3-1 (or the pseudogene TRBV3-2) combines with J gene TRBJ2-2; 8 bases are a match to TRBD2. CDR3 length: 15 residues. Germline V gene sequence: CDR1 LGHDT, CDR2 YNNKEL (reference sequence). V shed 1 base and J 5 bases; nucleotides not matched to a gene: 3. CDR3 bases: TGTGCCAGCAGCCAAGCGGGAGGGCGAACCGGGGAGCTGTTTTTT. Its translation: CASSQAGGRTGELFF.

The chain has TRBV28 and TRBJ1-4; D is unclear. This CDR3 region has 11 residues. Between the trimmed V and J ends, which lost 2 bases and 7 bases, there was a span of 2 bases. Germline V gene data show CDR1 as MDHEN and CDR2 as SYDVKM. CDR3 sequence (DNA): TGTGCCAGCAGTTTACTTGAAAAACTGTTTTTT. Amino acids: CASSLLEKLFF.

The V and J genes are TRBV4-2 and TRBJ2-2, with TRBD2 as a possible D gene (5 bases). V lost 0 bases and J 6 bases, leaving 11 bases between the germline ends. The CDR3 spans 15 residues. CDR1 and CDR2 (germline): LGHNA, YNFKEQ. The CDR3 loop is CASSQESVGAGELFF. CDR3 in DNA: TGTGCCAGCAGCCAAGAAAGTGTGGGAGCCGGGGAGCTGTTTTTT.

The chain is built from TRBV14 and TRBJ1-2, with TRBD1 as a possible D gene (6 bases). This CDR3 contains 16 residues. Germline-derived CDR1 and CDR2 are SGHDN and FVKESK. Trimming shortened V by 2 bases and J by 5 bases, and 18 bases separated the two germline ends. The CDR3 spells CASSQTPGQGRYGYTF. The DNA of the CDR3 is TGTGCCAGCAGCCAAACTCCGGGGCAGGGGCGTTATGGCTACACCTTC.

The CDR3 here is CASSFTGGGRNIQYF. The DNA for the CDR3 is TGTGCCAGTAGTTTCACAGGGGGAGGTCGAAACATTCAGTACTTC. This chain links TRBV19 with TRBJ2-4; TRBD1 matches 8 bases. CDR1 and CDR2 (germline): LNHDA, SQIVND (reference sequence). V lost 5 bases, J lost 6 bases, and 9 bases stayed unmatched. The CDR3 is 15 amino acids.

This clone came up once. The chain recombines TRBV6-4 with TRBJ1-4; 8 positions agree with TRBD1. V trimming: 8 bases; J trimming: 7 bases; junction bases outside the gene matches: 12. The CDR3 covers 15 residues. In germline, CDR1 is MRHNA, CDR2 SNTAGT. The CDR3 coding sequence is TGTGCCAGCCGCCCCCGACAGGGGATTTCTGAAAAACTGTTTTTT. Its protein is CASRPRQGISEKLFF.